Listed below are T cell receptor beta chains from one sample, sequenced in a study of blood T cell repertoires in COVID-19. TCRdb keeps only in-frame clones here, not all; method: immunoSEQ multiplex PCR. The table includes 210,000 or so clones, roughly 80% detected once. The sequencing input was peripheral blood. All receptors derive from a woman of 80 years or more with COVID-19, enrolled during active disease. Each CDR3 is given with its conserved first and last residue. A D gene is named only where the DNA matches it firmly. Clone size is shown for a subset of rows, as once, few, many or a class of expanded clone.

d_call j_call clone_size v_call cdr3_aa cdr3_nt
TRBD1 TRBJ2-7 NA TRBV2 CASLQGYEQYF TGTGCCAGCCTACAGGGGTACGAGCAGTACTTC
TRBD2 TRBJ2-1 NA TRBV5-1 CASSPRGTSGNEQFF TGCGCCAGCAGCCCGAGGGGGACTAGCGGCAATGAGCAGTTCTTC
NA TRBJ1-1 NA TRBV5-1 CASSGGWGNTEAFF TGCGCCAGCAGCGGAGGTTGGGGGAACACTGAAGCTTTCTTT
NA TRBJ1-1 NA TRBV14 CASSRGQPTTEAFF TGTGCCAGCAGCCGGGGGCAGCCTACGACTGAAGCTTTCTTT
NA TRBJ1-3 NA TRBV3-1/TRBV3-2 CASSQALSPGNTIYF TGTGCCAGCAGCCAAGCCCTAAGCCCTGGAAACACCATATATTTT
NA TRBJ2-2 NA TRBV28 CASSLGVGELFF TGTGCCAGCAGTTTAGGAGTCGGGGAGCTGTTTTTT
NA TRBJ2-5 NA TRBV20-1 CSASGETQYF TGCAGTGCGTCAGGAGAGACCCAGTACTTC
TRBD2 TRBJ2-7 NA TRBV18 CASSATLGGIDEQYF TGTGCCAGCTCAGCGACTCTCGGGGGGATTGACGAGCAGTACTTC
NA TRBJ2-3 NA TRBV18 CASSTSDTQYF TGTGCCAGCTCGACATCAGATACGCAGTATTTT
TRBD2 TRBJ2-1 NA TRBV4-2 CASSQESSGNYNEQFF TGTGCCAGCAGCCAAGAGTCTAGCGGGAATTACAATGAGCAGTTCTTC
TRBD1 TRBJ1-3 NA TRBV19 CASIPRGQGTGNTIYF TGTGCCAGTATTCCGCGGGGACAGGGAACTGGAAACACCATATATTTT
NA TRBJ1-6 NA TRBV6-5 CASITNVGGNSPLHF TGTGCCAGCATTACCAACGTCGGGGGGAATTCACCCCTCCACTTT
NA TRBJ1-1 NA TRBV18 CASSPLTGNTEAFF TGTGCCAGCTCACCACTTACAGGGAACACTGAAGCTTTCTTT
TRBD2 TRBJ2-5 NA TRBV5-1 CASSLATTSGGETQYF TGCGCCAGCAGCTTGGCCACAACTAGCGGAGGGGAGACCCAGTACTTC
NA TRBJ1-5 few TRBV4-1 CASSRAGDSNQPQHF TGCGCCAGCAGCCGAGCAGGGGATAGCAATCAGCCCCAGCATTTT
NA TRBJ2-2 NA TRBV9 CASTGTPNTGELFF TGTGCCAGCACCGGGACTCCAAACACCGGGGAGCTGTTTTTT
TRBD2 TRBJ2-3 once TRBV2 CASTRASRGGDTQYF TGTGCCAGCACTCGGGCTAGCCGCGGGGGAGATACGCAGTATTTT
NA TRBJ2-1 NA TRBV10-1 CASSTGVNEQFF TGCGCCAGCTCTACGGGGGTGAATGAGCAGTTCTTC
NA TRBJ2-7 NA TRBV2 CASSELRGPYEQYF TGTGCCAGCAGTGAATTGAGAGGCCCCTACGAGCAGTACTTC
NA TRBJ2-1 NA TRBV5-4 CASSFGGSSYNEQFF TGTGCCAGCAGCTTTGGGGGCAGCTCCTACAATGAGCAGTTCTTC
NA TRBJ2-1 NA TRBV2 CASSVERSSYNEQFF TGTGCCAGCAGTGTCGAGCGGAGCTCCTACAATGAGCAGTTCTTC
NA TRBJ1-1 NA TRBV28 CASSWEGTGTSGMNTEAFF TGTGCCAGCAGTTGGGAAGGAACCGGGACATCCGGGATGAACACTGAAGCTTTCTTT
NA TRBJ1-4 NA TRBV5-4 CASSLVGEKLFF TGTGCCAGCAGCTTGGTCGGGGAAAAACTGTTTTTT
NA TRBJ1-3 once TRBV5-1 CASSLAPTASGNTIYF TGCGCCAGCAGCTTGGCCCCGACAGCTTCTGGAAACACCATATATTTT
NA TRBJ1-4 NA TRBV6-5 CATAPSGEKLFF TGTGCCACCGCCCCCTCGGGGGAAAAACTGTTTTTT
NA TRBJ1-2 NA TRBV28 CASSLFRGSEHGYTF TGTGCCAGCAGTTTATTCCGCGGCTCGGAGCATGGCTACACCTTC
TRBD2 TRBJ2-1 NA TRBV5-1 CASSLVAGGPNEQFF TGCGCCAGCAGCTTGGTTGCGGGAGGGCCTAATGAGCAGTTCTTC
TRBD2 TRBJ2-3 NA TRBV7-3 CASRSSGGTDTQYF TGTGCCAGCCGCTCTAGCGGGGGCACAGATACGCAGTATTTT
NA TRBJ1-2 NA TRBV6-1 CASSDHSISYGYTF TGTGCCAGCAGTGATCACAGCATCTCCTATGGCTACACCTTC
TRBD2 TRBJ2-5 NA TRBV5-4 CASSPGLDKETQYF TGTGCCAGCAGCCCGGGACTAGATAAGGAGACCCAGTACTTC
TRBD1 TRBJ1-2 NA TRBV5-1 CASSWGWTGVRGYTF TGCGCCAGCAGCTGGGGCTGGACAGGGGTGCGTGGCTACACCTTC
NA TRBJ2-3 NA TRBV6-5 CASRPSGTDTQYF TGTGCCAGCCGACCCTCAGGAACAGATACGCAGTATTTT
NA TRBJ2-3 NA TRBV12-5 CASGLAGVTDTQYF TGTGCTAGTGGTTTGGCGGGAGTGACAGATACGCAGTATTTT
TRBD1 TRBJ2-7 NA TRBV2 CASSGQGLPYEQYF TGTGCCAGCAGCGGACAGGGATTACCCTACGAGCAGTACTTC
NA TRBJ2-7 NA TRBV2 CATGGGPRTYEQYF TGTGCCACCGGTGGAGGCCCCCGGACCTACGAGCAGTACTTC
TRBD2 TRBJ2-2 NA TRBV13 CASSSGTSGGPTGELFF TGTGCCAGCAGCTCTGGGACTAGCGGGGGGCCCACCGGGGAGCTGTTTTTT